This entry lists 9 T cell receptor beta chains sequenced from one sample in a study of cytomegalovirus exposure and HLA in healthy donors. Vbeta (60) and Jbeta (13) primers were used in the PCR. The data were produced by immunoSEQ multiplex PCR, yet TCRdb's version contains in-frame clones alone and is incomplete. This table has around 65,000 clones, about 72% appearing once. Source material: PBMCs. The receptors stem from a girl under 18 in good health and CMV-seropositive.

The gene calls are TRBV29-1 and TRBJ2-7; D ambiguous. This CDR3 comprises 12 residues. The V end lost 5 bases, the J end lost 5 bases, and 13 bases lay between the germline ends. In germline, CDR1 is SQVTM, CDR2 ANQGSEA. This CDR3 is CSVLGISDEQYF. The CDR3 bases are TGCAGCGTTTTGGGCATCTCGGACGAGCAGTACTTC.

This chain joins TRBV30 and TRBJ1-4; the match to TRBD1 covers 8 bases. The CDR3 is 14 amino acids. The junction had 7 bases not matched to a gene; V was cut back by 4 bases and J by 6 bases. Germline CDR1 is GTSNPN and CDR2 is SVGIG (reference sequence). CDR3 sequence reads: CAWMPGGGDEKLFF. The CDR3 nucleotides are TGTGCCTGGATGCCAGGGGGCGGTGATGAAAAACTGTTTTTT.

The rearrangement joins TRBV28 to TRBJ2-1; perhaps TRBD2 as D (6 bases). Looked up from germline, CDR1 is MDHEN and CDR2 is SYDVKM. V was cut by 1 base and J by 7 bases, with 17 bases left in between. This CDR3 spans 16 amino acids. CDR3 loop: CASSLLRGLGRNEQFF. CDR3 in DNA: TGTGCCAGCAGTTTATTGCGGGGTTTGGGTAGGAATGAGCAGTTCTTC. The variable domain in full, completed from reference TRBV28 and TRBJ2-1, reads DVKVTQSSRYLVKRTGEKVFLECVQDMDHENMFWYRQDPGLGLRLIYFSYDVKMKEKGDIPEGYSVSREKKERFSLILESASTNQTSMYLCASSLLRGLGRNEQFFGPGTRLTVL.

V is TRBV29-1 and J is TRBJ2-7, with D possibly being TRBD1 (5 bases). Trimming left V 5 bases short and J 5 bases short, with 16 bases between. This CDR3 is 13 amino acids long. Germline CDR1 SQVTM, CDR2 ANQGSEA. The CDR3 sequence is CSVLTPLGDEQYF. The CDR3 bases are TGCAGCGTTCTGACACCCCTAGGGGACGAGCAGTACTTC.

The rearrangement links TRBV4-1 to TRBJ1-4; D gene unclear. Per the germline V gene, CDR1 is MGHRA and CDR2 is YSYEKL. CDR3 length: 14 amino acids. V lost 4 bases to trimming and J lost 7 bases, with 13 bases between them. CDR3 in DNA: TGCGCCAGCAGCCCAAAAGCGGCGACTGAAAAACTGTTTTTT. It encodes CASSPKAATEKLFF.

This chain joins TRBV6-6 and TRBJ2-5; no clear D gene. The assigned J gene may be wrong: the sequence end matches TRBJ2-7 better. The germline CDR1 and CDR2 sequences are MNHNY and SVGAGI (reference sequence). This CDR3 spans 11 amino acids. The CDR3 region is CASSPSYEQYF. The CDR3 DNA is TGTGCCAGCAGCCCCTCCTACGAGCAGTACTTC.

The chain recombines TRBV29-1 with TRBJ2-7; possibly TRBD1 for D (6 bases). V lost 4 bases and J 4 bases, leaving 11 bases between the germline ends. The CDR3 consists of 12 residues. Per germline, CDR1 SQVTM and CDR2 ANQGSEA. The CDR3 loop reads CSVVVRGYEQYF. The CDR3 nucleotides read TGCAGCGTTGTAGTCAGGGGTTACGAGCAGTACTTC.

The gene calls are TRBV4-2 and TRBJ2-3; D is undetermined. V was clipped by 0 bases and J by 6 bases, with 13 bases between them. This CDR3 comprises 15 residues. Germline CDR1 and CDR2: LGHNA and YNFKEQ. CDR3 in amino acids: CASSQDADRRDTQYF. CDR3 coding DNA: TGTGCCAGCAGCCAAGATGCCGACCGGCGGGATACGCAGTATTTT.

The CDR3 loop reads CASRRTRGELFF. In nucleotides, the CDR3 is TGTGCCAGCAGACGAACCAGGGGGGAGCTGTTTTTT. The chain has TRBV27 and TRBJ2-2, with D unresolved. Germline CDR1 and CDR2: MNHEY and SMNVEV (reference sequence). Trimming cost V 6 bases and J 8 bases, with 10 bases left between them. The CDR3 contains 12 residues.